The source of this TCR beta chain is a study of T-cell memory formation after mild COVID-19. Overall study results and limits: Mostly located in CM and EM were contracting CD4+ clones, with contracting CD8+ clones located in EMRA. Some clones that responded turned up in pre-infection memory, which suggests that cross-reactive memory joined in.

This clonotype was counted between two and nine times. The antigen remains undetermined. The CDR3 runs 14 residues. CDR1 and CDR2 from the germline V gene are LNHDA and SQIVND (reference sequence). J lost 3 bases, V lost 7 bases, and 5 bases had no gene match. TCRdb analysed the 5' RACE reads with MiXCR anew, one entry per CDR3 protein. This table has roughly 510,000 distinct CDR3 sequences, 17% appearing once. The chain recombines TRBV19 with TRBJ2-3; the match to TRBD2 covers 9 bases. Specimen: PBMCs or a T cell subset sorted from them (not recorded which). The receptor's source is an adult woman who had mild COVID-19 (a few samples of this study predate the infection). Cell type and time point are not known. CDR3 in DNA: TGTGCCAGTACACGTAGCGGGAGTACAGATACGCAGTATTTT. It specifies CASTRSGSTDTQYF.